These T cell receptor beta chains were read from a single sample in a study of T cells after yellow fever vaccination. In TCRdb, the 5' RACE reads were re-called with MiXCR into one record per CDR3 protein. Of about 260,000 distinct CDR3 sequences listed, roughly 3.5% are singletons. This specimen consisted of PBMCs, obtained 15 days after the yellow fever booster vaccination. All receptors derive from a man in his late teens or twenties who received the YFV17D yellow fever vaccine. Each CDR3 is given with its conserved first and last residue. A D gene is named only where the DNA matches it firmly. A clone size is listed for some rows: how often the clone was seen (once, few, many), or a class if it is expanded.

CSAVTSGSYNEQFF	TGCAGTGCTGTGACTAGCGGCTCCTACAATGAGCAGTTCTTC	many	TRBV20-1	TRBD2	TRBJ2-1
CASSLARGSTEAFF	TGTGCCAGCAGCTTAGCGCGAGGAAGCACTGAAGCTTTCTTT	few	TRBV7-2	.	TRBJ1-1
CASSALGTGESPLHF	TGTGCCAGCAGCGCACTGGGGACAGGGGAATCACCCCTCCACTTT	many	TRBV7-9	TRBD1	TRBJ1-6
CASSSGTGGIYEQYF	TGTGCCAGCTCATCTGGGACAGGGGGCATCTACGAGCAGTACTTC	many	TRBV18	TRBD1	TRBJ2-7
CASSFGYPEAYEQYF	TGCGCCAGCAGCTTTGGGTATCCTGAAGCCTACGAGCAGTACTTC	many	TRBV5-1	.	TRBJ2-7
CSATGSEGSFQETQYF	TGCAGTGCTACAGGTTCAGAGGGGTCTTTCCAAGAGACCCAGTACTTC	many	TRBV20-1	.	TRBJ2-5
CASSTWTGGGETQYF	TGTGCCAGCAGTACCTGGACTGGGGGTGGTGAGACCCAGTACTTC	many	TRBV12-3/TRBV12-4	.	TRBJ2-5
CASSPRFVGETQYF	TGTGCCAGCAGTCCCCGTTTTGTGGGGGAGACCCAGTACTTC	.	TRBV12-3/TRBV12-4	.	TRBJ2-5
CASLPGQGYEQYF	TGTGCCAGCTTACCGGGACAGGGGTACGAGCAGTACTTC	many	TRBV18	TRBD1	TRBJ2-7
CATSDFTDTQYF	TGTGCCACCAGTGATTTTACAGATACGCAGTATTTT	many	TRBV24-1	.	TRBJ2-3
CASRNGYEQYF	TGTGCCAGCAGGAATGGGTACGAGCAGTACTTC	.	TRBV7-8	.	TRBJ2-7
CASTGGGKPQHF	TGTGCCAGTACAGGGGGAGGTAAGCCCCAGCATTTT	few	TRBV2	TRBD1	TRBJ1-5
CASSLGNRGHTEAFF	TGTGCCAGCAGCCTGGGAAACAGGGGGCACACTGAAGCTTTCTTT	many	TRBV3-1	TRBD1	TRBJ1-1
CASTSAGTFSGNTIYF	TGTGCCAGCACTAGCGCCGGAACCTTCTCTGGAAACACCATATATTTT	many	TRBV6-5	.	TRBJ1-3
CASSLYLTGGQDEQFF	TGCGCCAGCAGCCTATATTTGACAGGGGGCCAGGATGAGCAGTTCTTC	many	TRBV5-1	TRBD1	TRBJ2-1
CASSPRGQGEAFF	TGTGCCAGCAGCCCGCGTGGGCAAGGGGAAGCTTTCTTT	many	TRBV3-1	.	TRBJ1-1
CASSQEGTGNFGYTF	TGTGCCAGCAGCCAAGAAGGGACAGGCAACTTTGGGTACACCTTC	many	TRBV3-1	TRBD1	TRBJ1-2
CASSPRGSSYNEQFF	TGCGCCAGCAGCCCAAGAGGGTCCTCCTACAATGAGCAGTTCTTC	many	TRBV4-1	.	TRBJ2-1
CSARTGGSGRSPLHF	TGCAGTGCTAGGACAGGGGGAAGCGGACGTTCACCCCTCCACTTT	many	TRBV20-1	TRBD1	TRBJ1-6
CASSLDGSDTQYF	TGCGCCAGCAGCTTGGACGGGTCGGATACGCAGTATTTT	many	TRBV5-1	.	TRBJ2-3
CASSPRGDPPLTPEQYF	TGTGCCAGCAGCCCGAGGGGGGACCCCCCTCTAACCCCGGAGCAGTACTTC	many	TRBV7-9	.	TRBJ2-7
CSVGVTDTQYF	TGCAGCGTTGGTGTCACGGATACGCAGTATTTT	many	TRBV29-1	.	TRBJ2-3
CASSSKGQNTDTQYF	TGTGCCAGCAGCTCAAAGGGACAGAACACAGATACGCAGTATTTT	many	TRBV7-3	TRBD1	TRBJ2-3
CASSSQGGSPLHF	TGTGCCAGCAGTAGCCAGGGTGGCTCACCCCTCCACTTT	many	TRBV12-3/TRBV12-4	.	TRBJ1-6
CASSLLARGQGGGTEAFF	TGTGCCAGCAGCTTACTAGCCAGGGGACAGGGCGGAGGAACTGAAGCTTTCTTT	few	TRBV7-6	TRBD1	TRBJ1-1
CASSPPGRTAGYSNQPQHF	TGTGCCAGCTCACCTCCGGGAAGGACAGCAGGATATAGCAATCAGCCCCAGCATTTT	few	TRBV18	.	TRBJ1-5
CASSLERRFTGELFF	TGTGCCAGCAGCTTAGAACGGCGTTTCACCGGGGAGCTGTTTTTT	many	TRBV7-9	.	TRBJ2-2
CAWSPRDRVTDTQYF	TGTGCCTGGAGTCCCCGAGACAGAGTGACAGATACGCAGTATTTT	few	TRBV30	.	TRBJ2-3
CASSESSGGRLHTDTQYF	TGTGCCAGCAGTGAATCTAGCGGGGGCCGACTTCACACAGATACGCAGTATTTT	many	TRBV25-1	TRBD2	TRBJ2-3
CASFDRDHRFTGELFF	TGTGCCAGCTTTGACAGGGATCATAGGTTCACCGGGGAGCTGTTTTTT	many	TRBV5-4	TRBD1	TRBJ2-2
CSAIPRVNQPQHF	TGCAGTGCTATTCCTCGGGTCAATCAGCCCCAGCATTTT	few	TRBV20-1	.	TRBJ1-5
CASSPNRDSEAFF	TGTGCCAGCTCACCAAATCGGGACAGTGAAGCTTTCTTT	many	TRBV18	TRBD1	TRBJ1-1
CAIELRTGVSGYTF	TGTGCCATCGAGCTAAGAACAGGGGTTTCTGGCTACACCTTC	many	TRBV7-9	TRBD1	TRBJ1-2
CASSQDQTGQVTDTQYF	TGCGCCAGCAGCCAAGACCAAACGGGACAGGTAACAGATACGCAGTATTTT	many	TRBV4-1	TRBD1	TRBJ2-3
CASSTTGVTNEKLFF	TGTGCCAGCAGTACCACAGGGGTAACTAATGAAAAACTGTTTTTT	many	TRBV28	TRBD1	TRBJ1-4
CASSLYGRSTDTQYF	TGTGCCAGCAGTTTATACGGCAGGAGCACAGATACGCAGTATTTT	many	TRBV27	.	TRBJ2-3
CASSPQLVGTEAFF	TGCGCCAGCAGCCCGCAGTTGGTGGGCACTGAAGCTTTCTTT	many	TRBV4-1	.	TRBJ1-1
CASSLPVGQGASQTGELFF	TGTGCCAGCAGCCTTCCCGTTGGGCAGGGGGCAAGTCAGACCGGGGAGCTGTTTTTT	many	TRBV4-2	TRBD1	TRBJ2-2
CASSQGRASEPQHF	TGTGCCAGCAGCCAAGGCCGGGCCTCGGAGCCCCAGCATTTT	many	TRBV4-2	.	TRBJ1-5
CAWIGPNQETQYF	TGTGCCTGGATCGGGCCCAACCAAGAGACCCAGTACTTC	many	TRBV30	.	TRBJ2-5
CASSLAGFYGYTF	TGTGCCAGCAGCTTAGCGGGATTCTATGGCTACACCTTC	many	TRBV7-9	.	TRBJ1-2
CASSLGGDTGELFF	TGCGCCAGCAGCTTGGGGGGAGACACCGGGGAGCTGTTTTTT	many	TRBV5-1	.	TRBJ2-2
CASSYSASGGGARFF	TGTGCCAGCAGTTACTCGGCGTCGGGCGGGGGGGCGAGGTTCTTC	many	TRBV6-5	TRBD2	TRBJ2-1
CASSHRKTSGGPPARGANVLTF	TGCGCCAGCAGCCACCGCAAAACTAGCGGGGGTCCACCGGCGCGGGGGGCCAACGTCCTGACTTTC	many	TRBV4-1	TRBD2	TRBJ2-6
CASSLAGQAYNEQFF	TGCGCCAGCAGCTTGGCGGGACAGGCCTACAATGAGCAGTTCTTC	many	TRBV5-1	TRBD1	TRBJ2-1